The clone carrying this T cell receptor (beta chain) turned up a few times. Its matching antigen is unknown. TCRdb used MiXCR to reprocess the reads, holding one entry per CDR3 protein. The profile shows around 99,000 distinct CDR3 sequences, about 28% of them singletons. The sample is drawn from a study of T cell repertoires in cytomegalovirus infection. Study results and limitations: Based on cumulative public TCR beta family frequency, carriers of CMV plus the relevant HLA were identified.

Germline loops: CDR1 SGHVS, CDR2 FNYEAQ. The CDR3 extends over 13 amino acids. The V and J ends lost 7 bases and 7 bases, in that order; junction bases with no gene match: 2. The rearrangement links TRBV7-6 to TRBJ2-1, with 12 bases lining up with TRBD2. This TCR was recovered from a human donor in good health (CMV status not recorded). Some clones in this sample may be carry-over from other donors' samples. The sequencing used CD8+ T cells from cultured PBMCs, collected from culture after CMV antigen stimulation. CDR3 sequence reads: CASTLAGGNEQFF. CDR3 DNA: TGTGCCAGCACCCTAGCGGGGGGGAATGAGCAGTTCTTC.